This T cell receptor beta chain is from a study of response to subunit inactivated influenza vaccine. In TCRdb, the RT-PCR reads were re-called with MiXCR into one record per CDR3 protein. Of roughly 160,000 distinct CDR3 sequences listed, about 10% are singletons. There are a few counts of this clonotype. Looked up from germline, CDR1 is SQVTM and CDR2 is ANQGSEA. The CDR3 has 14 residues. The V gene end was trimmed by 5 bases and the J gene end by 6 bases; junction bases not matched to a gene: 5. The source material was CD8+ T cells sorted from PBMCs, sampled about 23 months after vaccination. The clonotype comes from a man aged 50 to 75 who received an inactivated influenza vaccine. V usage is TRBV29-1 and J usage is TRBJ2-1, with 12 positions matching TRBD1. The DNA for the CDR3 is TGCAGCGTTCCGGGGACAGGGGGCCCCAATGAGCAGTTCTTC. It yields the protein CSVPGTGGPNEQFF.